The rows below give T cell receptor beta chains drawn from one sample of a study of blood T cells in healthy people across ages. TCRdb fed the 5' RACE reads into MiXCR, producing one record per CDR3 protein. The sample holds hundreds of thousands of distinct CDR3 sequences; 52% are singletons and the top ten take roughly 14%. Sequenced sample: blood. Receptor source: an elderly woman in good health. The CDR3 runs from the conserved cysteine through the conserved F or W. The order of the fields is D gene, V gene, J gene, clone size, CDR3 DNA, CDR3 protein. The D gene is left open where the match is weak. Expanded clones are given a class, and other clones once, few, many or no size at all.

d_call: NA
v_call: TRBV9
j_call: TRBJ1-2
clone_size: few
cdr3_nt: TGTGCCAGCAACCCCGGGAGGGGCAACTATGGCTACACCTTC
cdr3_aa: CASNPGRGNYGYTF

d_call: NA
v_call: TRBV30
j_call: TRBJ2-5
clone_size: few
cdr3_nt: TGTGCCTGGGCCAGGGTAGAGACCCAGTACTTC
cdr3_aa: CAWARVETQYF

d_call: NA
v_call: TRBV5-1
j_call: TRBJ1-1
clone_size: few
cdr3_nt: TGCGCCAGCAGCTTGGTTGGGGGTCCCACTGAAGCTTTCTTT
cdr3_aa: CASSLVGGPTEAFF

d_call: NA
v_call: TRBV3-1
j_call: TRBJ2-5
clone_size: NA
cdr3_nt: TGTGCCAGCAGCCAAGATGGCGGGGGCAGAGAGACCCAGTACTTC
cdr3_aa: CASSQDGGGRETQYF

d_call: NA
v_call: TRBV6-2/TRBV6-3
j_call: TRBJ1-2
clone_size: NA
cdr3_nt: TGTGCCAGCAGCCGCGGGACTCTCCGCTATGGCTACACCTTC
cdr3_aa: CASSRGTLRYGYTF

d_call: NA
v_call: TRBV29-1
j_call: TRBJ2-7
clone_size: NA
cdr3_nt: TGCAGCGTTCTCAAACAACCCTACGAGCAGTACTTC
cdr3_aa: CSVLKQPYEQYF

d_call: NA
v_call: TRBV9
j_call: TRBJ2-1
clone_size: NA
cdr3_nt: TGTGCCAGCAGCCCCCAGGGTACCTACGAGCAGTTCTTC
cdr3_aa: CASSPQGTYEQFF

d_call: NA
v_call: TRBV28
j_call: TRBJ1-4
clone_size: few
cdr3_nt: TGTGCCAGCAGTCCCCGACACACCGCAACTAATGAAAAACTGTTTTTT
cdr3_aa: CASSPRHTATNEKLFF

d_call: NA
v_call: TRBV27
j_call: TRBJ2-4
clone_size: NA
cdr3_nt: TGTGCCAGCAGCCCGGACAGATGGAACATTCAGTACTTC
cdr3_aa: CASSPDRWNIQYF

d_call: TRBD1
v_call: TRBV5-1
j_call: TRBJ1-1
clone_size: NA
cdr3_nt: TGCGCCAGCACGACAGGGGACACTGAAGCTTTCTTT
cdr3_aa: CASTTGDTEAFF

d_call: NA
v_call: TRBV20-1
j_call: TRBJ2-5
clone_size: NA
cdr3_nt: TGCAGTGCCCTCACCTTACTAGACTCCTTCTCGGAGACCCAGTACTTC
cdr3_aa: CSALTLLDSFSETQYF

d_call: TRBD1
v_call: TRBV6-5
j_call: TRBJ2-3
clone_size: NA
cdr3_nt: TGTGCCAGCAGTCTCCGGGACAGGGCTACGGATACGCAGTATTTT
cdr3_aa: CASSLRDRATDTQYF

d_call: NA
v_call: TRBV25-1
j_call: TRBJ2-1
clone_size: many
cdr3_nt: TGTGCCAGCAGTGAAAGACAGAAGCAGTTCTTC
cdr3_aa: CASSERQKQFF

d_call: TRBD1
v_call: TRBV29-1
j_call: TRBJ2-1
clone_size: NA
cdr3_nt: TGCAGCGTTCCGGGACAGGGGTTCAATGAGCAGTTCTTC
cdr3_aa: CSVPGQGFNEQFF

d_call: TRBD2
v_call: TRBV7-2
j_call: TRBJ2-5
clone_size: NA
cdr3_nt: TGTGCCAGCAGCCCTCTAGCGGGAGGACGGTACTTC
cdr3_aa: CASSPLAGGRYF

d_call: NA
v_call: TRBV2
j_call: TRBJ2-7
clone_size: few
cdr3_nt: TGTGCCAGCAGTGACCCCGGGGGAACAGGGGCATACGAGCAGTACTTC
cdr3_aa: CASSDPGGTGAYEQYF

d_call: NA
v_call: TRBV6-1
j_call: TRBJ2-3
clone_size: few
cdr3_nt: TGTGCCAGCAGTGATGTACAGGGCACAGATACGCAGTATTTT
cdr3_aa: CASSDVQGTDTQYF

d_call: NA
v_call: TRBV12-3/TRBV12-4
j_call: TRBJ1-2
clone_size: NA
cdr3_nt: TGTGCCAGCAGTTTATCGACAAGGGGGGGCTATGGCTACACCTTC
cdr3_aa: CASSLSTRGGYGYTF

d_call: NA
v_call: TRBV20-1
j_call: TRBJ1-1
clone_size: few
cdr3_nt: TGCAGTGCTAGTCGCAGTTGGGCTTTCTTT
cdr3_aa: CSASRSWAFF

d_call: NA
v_call: TRBV7-9
j_call: TRBJ1-5
clone_size: NA
cdr3_nt: TGTGCCAGCAGCGCCGCGACACTAAGCAATCAGCCCCAGCATTTT
cdr3_aa: CASSAATLSNQPQHF

d_call: TRBD2
v_call: TRBV3-1
j_call: TRBJ2-1
clone_size: many
cdr3_nt: TGTGCCAGCAGCCGACGGGGACTAGCGGGGAATGAGCAGTTCTTC
cdr3_aa: CASSRRGLAGNEQFF

d_call: TRBD2
v_call: TRBV20-1
j_call: TRBJ2-1
clone_size: NA
cdr3_nt: TGCAGTGCCGTAAAGCGGGATTCCTACAATGAGCAGTTCTTC
cdr3_aa: CSAVKRDSYNEQFF

d_call: NA
v_call: TRBV12-3/TRBV12-4
j_call: TRBJ2-7
clone_size: many
cdr3_nt: TGTGCCAGCAGTTTCAACGTAGGCTACGAGCAGTACTTC
cdr3_aa: CASSFNVGYEQYF

d_call: TRBD2
v_call: TRBV7-9
j_call: TRBJ2-1
clone_size: NA
cdr3_nt: TGTGCCAGCAGCTTAGCAGGAGCGGGGGCTTTCAATGAGCAGTTCTTC
cdr3_aa: CASSLAGAGAFNEQFF

d_call: NA
v_call: TRBV30
j_call: TRBJ2-3
clone_size: NA
cdr3_nt: TGTGCCTGGACAGCAAGACAACTCACAGATACGCAGTATTTT
cdr3_aa: CAWTARQLTDTQYF

d_call: NA
v_call: TRBV9
j_call: TRBJ2-7
clone_size: NA
cdr3_nt: TGTGCCAGCAGCGTAGGGATGTCCTACGAGCAGTACTTC
cdr3_aa: CASSVGMSYEQYF

d_call: NA
v_call: TRBV3-1
j_call: TRBJ2-1
clone_size: NA
cdr3_nt: TGTGCCAGCAGCCGAATGAGGGATGATGAGCAGTTCTTC
cdr3_aa: CASSRMRDDEQFF

d_call: NA
v_call: TRBV5-5
j_call: TRBJ2-1
clone_size: many
cdr3_nt: TGTGCCAGCAACTCTCGGACTGTCAATGAGCAGTTCTTC
cdr3_aa: CASNSRTVNEQFF

d_call: TRBD2
v_call: TRBV7-2
j_call: TRBJ2-5
clone_size: NA
cdr3_nt: TGTGCCAGCAGCTTAGACGGTAGCGGGGGGTGGATTACGGAGACCCAGTACTTC
cdr3_aa: CASSLDGSGGWITETQYF

d_call: NA
v_call: TRBV6-6
j_call: TRBJ1-2
clone_size: many
cdr3_nt: TGTGCCAGCAGTACCTCAACAGGGAACTATGGCTACACCTTC
cdr3_aa: CASSTSTGNYGYTF

d_call: TRBD1
v_call: TRBV5-1
j_call: TRBJ2-1
clone_size: many
cdr3_nt: TGCGCCAGCAGCCCGGAACCGGGACAGCCCTACAATGAGCAGTTCTTC
cdr3_aa: CASSPEPGQPYNEQFF

d_call: NA
v_call: TRBV11-2
j_call: TRBJ1-1
clone_size: NA
cdr3_nt: TGTGCCAGCAGCTCCCCCACGACAGGACTGAACACTGAAGCTTTCTTT
cdr3_aa: CASSSPTTGLNTEAFF

d_call: NA
v_call: TRBV7-9
j_call: TRBJ2-5
clone_size: NA
cdr3_nt: TGTGCCAGCAGCTTAGGCCCAGTGTTACAGTACTTC
cdr3_aa: CASSLGPVLQYF

d_call: NA
v_call: TRBV27
j_call: TRBJ2-5
clone_size: NA
cdr3_nt: TGTGCCAGCAGTTTACGACAGAGCAATCAGCCCCAGTACTTC
cdr3_aa: CASSLRQSNQPQYF

d_call: TRBD2
v_call: TRBV29-1
j_call: TRBJ2-1
clone_size: few
cdr3_nt: TGCAGCGTTGTCGGGGGAGGGCTATCTGGTGAGCAGTTCTTC
cdr3_aa: CSVVGGGLSGEQFF

d_call: NA
v_call: TRBV15
j_call: TRBJ2-5
clone_size: few
cdr3_nt: TGTGCCACCAGTAGCAAAAAAGGGGGAGAGACCCAGTACTTC
cdr3_aa: CATSSKKGGETQYF

d_call: TRBD1
v_call: TRBV7-9
j_call: TRBJ2-5
clone_size: few
cdr3_nt: TGTGCCAGCAGCTTACGCTCCTCGGGACAGGGACGAGGGACCCAGTACTTC
cdr3_aa: CASSLRSSGQGRGTQYF

d_call: NA
v_call: TRBV30
j_call: TRBJ1-5
clone_size: NA
cdr3_nt: TGTGCCTGGAGTTCTGGTACGGGCAATCAGCCCCAGCATTTT
cdr3_aa: CAWSSGTGNQPQHF

d_call: NA
v_call: TRBV14
j_call: TRBJ2-7
clone_size: NA
cdr3_nt: TGTGCCAGCAGCCATCGGGGCAGCTTGATCGAGCAGTACTTC
cdr3_aa: CASSHRGSLIEQYF

d_call: NA
v_call: TRBV7-2
j_call: TRBJ2-2
clone_size: NA
cdr3_nt: TGTGCCAGCAGCTTATGTCCCGGAACCGGGGAGCTGTTTTTT
cdr3_aa: CASSLCPGTGELFF

d_call: TRBD2
v_call: TRBV28
j_call: TRBJ2-5
clone_size: NA
cdr3_nt: TGTGCCAGCAGTGTCCCGACAGCGGGATTGTACAATGAGCAGTACTTC
cdr3_aa: CASSVPTAGLYNEQYF

d_call: TRBD1
v_call: TRBV7-3
j_call: TRBJ2-1
clone_size: many
cdr3_nt: TGTGCCAGCAGCTTAATCTCTGGGACAGGGAATAGTGAGCAGTTCTTC
cdr3_aa: CASSLISGTGNSEQFF

d_call: NA
v_call: TRBV27
j_call: TRBJ2-1
clone_size: many
cdr3_nt: TGTGCCAGCAGTTTAAATCAGGTGGTCAATGAGCAGTTCTTC
cdr3_aa: CASSLNQVVNEQFF

d_call: TRBD1
v_call: TRBV20-1
j_call: TRBJ2-7
clone_size: NA
cdr3_nt: TGCAGTGCTAGAGAACGTTCCTCCCCCAGGGGGAACTACGAGCAGTACTTC
cdr3_aa: CSARERSSPRGNYEQYF

d_call: TRBD2
v_call: TRBV3-1
j_call: TRBJ2-2
clone_size: few
cdr3_nt: TGTGCCAGCAGCCCGCTGGGACTACACACCGGGGAGCTGTTTTTT
cdr3_aa: CASSPLGLHTGELFF

d_call: NA
v_call: TRBV9
j_call: TRBJ1-3
clone_size: once
cdr3_nt: TGTGCCAGCAGCGTAGGGGGTGCTGGAAACACCATATATTTT
cdr3_aa: CASSVGGAGNTIYF

d_call: NA
v_call: TRBV5-1
j_call: TRBJ1-1
clone_size: few
cdr3_nt: TGCGCCAGCAGCTTGTGGGAGAGCACTGAAGCTTTCTTT
cdr3_aa: CASSLWESTEAFF

d_call: TRBD1
v_call: TRBV5-1
j_call: TRBJ2-1
clone_size: NA
cdr3_nt: TGCGCCAGCAGCAGGACCTTGAACAGGGGGCTTTACAATGAGCAGTTCTTC
cdr3_aa: CASSRTLNRGLYNEQFF

d_call: NA
v_call: TRBV12-3/TRBV12-4
j_call: TRBJ2-1
clone_size: many
cdr3_nt: TGTGCCAGCAGTTTCGGCCTTAGCTCCTACAATGAGCAGTTCTTC
cdr3_aa: CASSFGLSSYNEQFF

d_call: NA
v_call: TRBV6-5
j_call: TRBJ1-2
clone_size: many
cdr3_nt: TGTGCCAGCAGTTACTCGGAGGCAAACTATGGCTACACCTTC
cdr3_aa: CASSYSEANYGYTF

d_call: TRBD1
v_call: TRBV9
j_call: TRBJ2-7
clone_size: NA
cdr3_nt: TGTGCCAGCAGCTATACAGGGGGCGCCTACAATGAGCAGTACTTC
cdr3_aa: CASSYTGGAYNEQYF

d_call: NA
v_call: TRBV20-1
j_call: TRBJ2-7
clone_size: many
cdr3_nt: TGCAGTGCCCTAAGGGGTGGGACCGAGCAGTACTTC
cdr3_aa: CSALRGGTEQYF

d_call: TRBD2
v_call: TRBV10-3
j_call: TRBJ2-2
clone_size: NA
cdr3_nt: TGTGCCATCTCCGGACTAGCGGGGAACACCGGGGAGCTGTTTTTT
cdr3_aa: CAISGLAGNTGELFF

d_call: TRBD2
v_call: TRBV10-2
j_call: TRBJ2-1
clone_size: NA
cdr3_nt: TGCGCCAGCAAAACTAGCGGGGAGATCGATGAGCAGTTCTTC
cdr3_aa: CASKTSGEIDEQFF

d_call: NA
v_call: TRBV7-9
j_call: TRBJ1-2
clone_size: NA
cdr3_nt: TGTGCCAGCAGTTCCGGGGGGCCCTATGGCTACACCTTC
cdr3_aa: CASSSGGPYGYTF

d_call: NA
v_call: TRBV4-1
j_call: TRBJ2-1
clone_size: NA
cdr3_nt: TGCGCCAGCAGCCAACCGGACGGTAATGAGCAGTTCTTC
cdr3_aa: CASSQPDGNEQFF